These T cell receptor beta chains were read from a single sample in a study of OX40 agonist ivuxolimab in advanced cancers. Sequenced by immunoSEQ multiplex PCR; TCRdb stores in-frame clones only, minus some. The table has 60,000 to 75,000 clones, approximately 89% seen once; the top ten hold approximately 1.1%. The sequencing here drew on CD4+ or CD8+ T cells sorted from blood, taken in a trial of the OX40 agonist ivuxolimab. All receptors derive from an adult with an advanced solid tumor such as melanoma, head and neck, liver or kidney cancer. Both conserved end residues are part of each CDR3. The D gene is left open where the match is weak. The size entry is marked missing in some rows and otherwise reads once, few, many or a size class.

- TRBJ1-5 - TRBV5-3 TGTGCCAGCAGCTTGAGTAGGGGGAGCAATCAGCCCCAGCATTTT CASSLSRGSNQPQHF
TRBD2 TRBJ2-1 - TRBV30 TGTGCCTGGAGTGCAAGCGGGGGATACAATGAGCAGTTCTTC CAWSASGGYNEQFF
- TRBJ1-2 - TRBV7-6 TGTGCCAGCAGCTTAGCCTTCGGGAACTATGGCTACACCTTC CASSLAFGNYGYTF
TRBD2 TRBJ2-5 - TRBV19 TGTGCCAGTAGCGTAGCGGGGGGCCTCCAAGAGACCCAGTACTTC CASSVAGGLQETQYF
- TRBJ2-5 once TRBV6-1 TGTGCCAGCATGAGTAGTTCGGAGACCCAGTACTTC CASMSSSETQYF
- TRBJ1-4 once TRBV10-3 TGTGCCATCAGTGACCCAGGGGCAACTAATGAAAAACTGTTTTTT CAISDPGATNEKLFF
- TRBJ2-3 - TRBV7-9 TGTGCCAGCAGACCACCCGGAACAGATACGCAGTATTTT CASRPPGTDTQYF
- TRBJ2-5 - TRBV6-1 TGTGCCAGCACGGGCCGACTTTTTGGGACCCAGTACTTC CASTGRLFGTQYF
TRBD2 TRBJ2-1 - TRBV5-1 TGCGCCAGCAGACAAGGGCTAGCGGGGAGTGATGAGCAGTTCTTC CASRQGLAGSDEQFF
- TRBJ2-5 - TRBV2 TGTGCCAGCAGTGGAGAATCTTGGGGAGAGACCCAGTACTTC CASSGESWGETQYF
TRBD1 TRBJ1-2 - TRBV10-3 TGTGCCATCAGTGGGGGGACAGGGAACGGTGGCTACACCTTC CAISGGTGNGGYTF
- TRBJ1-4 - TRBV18 TGTGCCAGCTCTCCGACAGACTCTAATGAAAAACTGTTTTTT CASSPTDSNEKLFF
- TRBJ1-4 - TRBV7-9 TGTGCCAGCAGCGATAAACAGGGCCAGAAACTGTTTTTT CASSDKQGQKLFF
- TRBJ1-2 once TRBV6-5 TGTGCCAGCAGTTACACCAGGGCGGCCCTAAACTATGGCTACACCTTC CASSYTRAALNYGYTF
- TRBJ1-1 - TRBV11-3 TGTGCCAGCAGTACCAGGGACTGGAACACTGAAGCTTTCTTT CASSTRDWNTEAFF
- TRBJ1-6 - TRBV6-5 TGTGCCAGCAGTGACCGATACAATTCACCCCTCCACTTT CASSDRYNSPLHF
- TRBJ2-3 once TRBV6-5 TGTGCCAGCAGTTACCAGGGCAACACAGATACGCAGTATTTT CASSYQGNTDTQYF
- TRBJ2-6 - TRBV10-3 TGTGCCATCAGTCTGACAGACTCTGGGGCCAACGTCCTGACTTTC CAISLTDSGANVLTF
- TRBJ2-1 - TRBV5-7 TGTGCCAGCAGCTCACCCCGCGAGGCGTCTGGGCTTTACAATGAGCAGTTCTTC CASSSPREASGLYNEQFF
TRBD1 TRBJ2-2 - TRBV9 TGTGCCAGCAGCGTCGGACAGGGAAACACCGGGGAGCTGTTTTTT CASSVGQGNTGELFF
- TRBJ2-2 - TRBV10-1 TGCGCCAGCAGTGAGCTGGGGTCCACCGGGGAGCTGTTTTTT CASSELGSTGELFF
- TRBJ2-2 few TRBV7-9 TGTGCCAGCAGCTTAGGTATTGCTGGGAACACCGGGGAGCTGTTTTTT CASSLGIAGNTGELFF
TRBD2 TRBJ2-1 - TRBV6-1 TGTGCCAGCAGTGAAGCCCGTGGGACTAGCGGGGGGAGGGATGAGCAGTTCTTC CASSEARGTSGGRDEQFF
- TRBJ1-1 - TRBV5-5 TGTGCCAGCAGCTTGCACACTGAAGCTTTCTTT CASSLHTEAFF
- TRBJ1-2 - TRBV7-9 TGTGCCAGCAGCTTAGAGACACCTAACTATGGCTACACCTTC CASSLETPNYGYTF
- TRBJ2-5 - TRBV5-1 TGCGCCAGCAGCTTGGGGGACCAGTCGCGGGAGACCCAGTACTTC CASSLGDQSRETQYF
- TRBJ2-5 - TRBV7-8 TGTGCCAGCAGCTTTCCTACGTCAGGGCAGTGGGGGGAGACCCAGTACTTC CASSFPTSGQWGETQYF